These 32 T cell receptor beta chains share one sample of origin, sequenced in a study of CD8 T cells in Susac syndrome (dated by TCRdb to between 2019 and 2020). The library was obtained by the immunoSEQ multiplex PCR assay. RNA was extracted using the RNeasy kit, and roughly 0.5 to 1 ug of the RNA was reverse transcribed with random hexamers. TCRdb trimmed public reads at Q25 via fastp, called clones via MiXCR and kept in-frame beta chains. Entries that share a CDR3 protein sequence are merged under the most common genes and DNA. Present in this sample are about 240,000 distinct CDR3 sequences, approximately 95% of which were seen just once. The ten largest clones take up 0.1% of the sample. The sample consisted of CD4+ T cells from PBMCs. Receptors originate from a human donor with Susac syndrome.

The J gene is TRBJ1-2, the V gene TRBV2; 7 bases line up with TRBD1. From germline, CDR1 is SNHLY and CDR2 FYNNEI. This CDR3 is built from 11 residues. The V segment lost 5 bases and the J segment 7 bases; nucleotides outside the gene matches: 1. The CDR3: CASSRDSGYTF. The CDR3 DNA is TGTGCCAGCAGTCGGGACAGTGGCTACACCTTC.

This sequence joins TRBV4-1 and TRBJ2-6, with D maybe TRBD2 (5 bases). The germline V gene has CDR1 MGHRA and CDR2 YSYEKL. Trimming left V 2 bases short and J 0 bases short, with 14 bases between. The CDR3 contains 18 residues. The CDR3 DNA is TGCGCCAGCAGCCAAAAGTCCCTCGGAGGCTCTGGGGCCAACGTCCTGACTTTC. Encoded protein: CASSQKSLGGSGANVLTF.

The V gene is TRBV20-1, the J gene TRBJ1-5; TRBD1 is a possible D gene (5 bases). CDR1 DFQATT and CDR2 SNEGSKA come from the germline V gene (reference sequence). V dropped 3 bases and J dropped 2 bases, with 14 bases sitting between them. CDR3 size: 15 residues. This chain's CDR3 is CSASIQGTGNQPQHF. CDR3 sequence (DNA): TGCAGTGCTAGCATCCAGGGTACCGGCAATCAGCCCCAGCATTTT.

The gene calls are TRBV20-1 and TRBJ2-3, with TRBD2 as a possible D gene (5 bases). The CDR3 is made up of 14 amino acids. The ends were cut back, 4 bases at V and 2 bases at J, with 13 bases in the middle. CDR1 and CDR2 from the germline V gene are DFQATT and SNEGSKA (reference sequence). The CDR3 DNA reads TGCAGTGCTACGATGGACTTCGACACAGATACGCAGTATTTT. Its protein product is CSATMDFDTDTQYF.

This chain joins TRBV18 and TRBJ2-5; perhaps TRBD1 as D (6 bases). Trimming pared 5 bases from V and 5 bases from J, leaving 12 bases between. The CDR3 has 13 amino acids. Germline values: CDR1 KGHSH, CDR2 LQKENI. For the CDR3, the DNA is TGTGCCAGCTCAAGCCAGGGGCGGGAGACCCAGTACTTC. It codes for CASSSQGRETQYF.

The chain is built from TRBV5-4 and TRBJ2-3, with D unclear. CDR3 length: 15 amino acids. CDR1 is SGHNT and CDR2 is YYREEE in the germline V gene (reference sequence). Deletions cut 4 bases from V and 5 bases from J, with 17 bases between. CDR3 loop: CASSPRMGSGDTQYF. CDR3 nucleotides: TGTGCCAGCAGCCCCAGGATGGGGTCCGGAGATACGCAGTATTTT.

Only one count was recorded for this clonotype. The CDR3 region is CAWRAGTGGNQPQHF. The CDR3 nucleotides read TGTGCCTGGAGAGCCGGGACAGGAGGCAATCAGCCCCAGCATTTT. The J gene is TRBJ1-5, the V gene TRBV30; 8 bases are a match to TRBD1. CDR3 length: 15 residues. The germline gives CDR1 GTSNPN, CDR2 SVGIG (reference sequence). V shed 3 bases and J 2 bases; nucleotides not matched to a gene: 6.

The chain employs TRBV12-3 or TRBV12-4 and TRBJ2-5; D possibly matches TRBD1 or TRBD2 (5 bases each). This CDR3 has 14 amino acids. V lost 6 bases, J lost 3 bases, and 14 bases lay in between. CDR3 region: CASSLRGAEETQYF. DNA for the CDR3: TGTGCCAGCAGCCTCCGGGGCGCCGAAGAGACCCAGTACTTC.

The chain is built from TRBV20-1 and TRBJ2-7, with unresolved D. The germline V and J ends were trimmed by 0 bases and 3 bases, with 9 bases remaining between them. This CDR3 region has 13 residues. Germline loops: CDR1 DFQATT, CDR2 SNEGSKA (reference sequence). For the CDR3, the DNA is TGCAGTGCTAGAGACCCCCGGAACTACGAGCAGTACTTC. Translation: CSARDPRNYEQYF.

The chain has TRBV4-1 and TRBJ2-7, with 12 nucleotides matching TRBD2. V was pared by 3 bases and J by 9 bases, with 3 bases of the junction left unmatched. CDR1 and CDR2 from the germline V gene are MGHRA and YSYEKL. The CDR3 consists of 13 residues. The CDR3 loop reads CASSQVGLAGQYF. As DNA, the CDR3 is TGCGCCAGCAGCCAGGTGGGACTAGCGGGGCAGTACTTC.

The V gene is TRBV7-9, the J gene TRBJ1-4; D unclear. Germline loops: CDR1 SEHNR, CDR2 FQNEAQ (reference sequence). Trimming stripped 4 bases from V and 8 bases from J, with 8 bases between. The CDR3 loop spans 12 amino acids. The CDR3 sequence is CASSSPREKLFF. The CDR3, as DNA: TGTGCCAGCAGCTCCCCTAGGGAAAAACTGTTTTTT.

The chain has TRBV5-1 and TRBJ2-2; 10 bases map to TRBD1. CDR3 length: 15 amino acids. CDR1 and CDR2 (germline): SGHRS, YFSETQ. V shed 3 bases, J shed 7 bases, and the junction held 6 bases outside the gene matches. The CDR3 bases are TGCGCCAGCAGCTACGGGACAGGGGTTCTCGGGGAGCTGTTTTTT. Protein: CASSYGTGVLGELFF.

The chain joins TRBV6-2 or TRBV6-3 to TRBJ1-1; unclear D gene. V dropped 1 base and J dropped 4 bases, with 16 bases sitting between them. CDR1 and CDR2 from the germline V gene are MNHEY and SVGEGT. The CDR3 loop spans 16 amino acids. CDR3 nucleotides: TGTGCCAGCAGTTACTATGGAGAGGCAGGAGGCACTGAAGCTTTCTTT. Amino acid sequence: CASSYYGEAGGTEAFF.

The CDR3 region has the DNA TGCAGTGCTAGAGATCAAGGGCGGAGGGTCACCTTC. Encoded protein: CSARDQGRRVTF. This chain uses TRBV20-1 with TRBJ1-2, with unresolved D. The CDR3 length is 12 residues. The V and J ends lost 0 bases and 13 bases respectively, with 15 bases between them. The germline V gene encodes CDR1 DFQATT and CDR2 SNEGSKA (reference sequence).

This chain links TRBV7-8 with TRBJ2-3, with D hard to call. The CDR3 contains 15 residues. Germline lookup yields CDR1 SGHVS and CDR2 FQNEAQ. The ends were cut back, 2 bases at V and 0 bases at J, with 9 bases in the middle. CDR3 nucleotides: TGTGCCAGCAGCTTATTCAGCTCAAGCACAGATACGCAGTATTTT. Encoded protein: CASSLFSSSTDTQYF.

This clonotype has just one count. J is TRBJ2-7 and V is TRBV6-6, with TRBD2 matching over 11 bases. This CDR3 region has 15 residues. Germline values: CDR1 MNHNY, CDR2 SVGAGI (reference sequence). Trimming took 6 bases from V and 5 from J; bases not matched to a gene: 9. The CDR3 loop reads CASRPPSGRLDEQYF. CDR3 nucleotides: TGTGCCAGCAGACCCCCTAGCGGGAGGCTCGACGAGCAGTACTTC.

This clonotype was recorded only once. This rearrangement joins TRBV4-1 to TRBJ1-2, with D possibly matching TRBD1 (5 bases). This CDR3 contains 13 residues. Germline CDR1 and CDR2: MGHRA and YSYEKL. With 3 bases removed from V and 4 bases from J, the gap between germline ends came to 9 bases. CDR3 coding DNA: TGCGCCAGCAGCCAGCCAGGGAGCTATGGCTACACCTTC. Translated: CASSQPGSYGYTF.

V gene TRBV19 combines with J gene TRBJ1-4; TRBD1 might be the D (5 bases). V shed 8 bases and J shed 5 bases, with 18 bases lying between them. This CDR3 contains 15 residues. Per germline, CDR1 LNHDA and CDR2 SQIVND (reference sequence). The CDR3 DNA reads as TGTGCCAGTCATACGGCCGGGACCCGGAATGAAAAACTGTTTTTT. This encodes CASHTAGTRNEKLFF.

The chain joins TRBV14 to TRBJ1-1; D unclear. CDR3 length equals 13 residues. V lost 2 bases and J 4 bases, leaving 8 bases between the germline ends. Germline V gene data show CDR1 as SGHDN and CDR2 as FVKESK. Here the CDR3 DNA reads TGTGCCAGCAGCCAATCATTAAGCACTGAAGCTTTCTTT. Protein: CASSQSLSTEAFF.

V and J are TRBV5-1 and TRBJ2-1; D gene ambiguous. V lost 0 bases and J 7 bases, leaving 14 bases between the germline ends. The V gene's germline CDR1 is SGHRS and CDR2 YFSETQ. This CDR3 is 15 amino acids long. The CDR3 loop is CASSLERAPRNEQFF. DNA of the CDR3: TGCGCCAGCAGCTTGGAACGCGCCCCTCGGAATGAGCAGTTCTTC.

This chain connects TRBV18 to TRBJ2-6; a weak D match, TRBD1 (6 bases). V was clipped by 2 bases and J by 3 bases, with 8 bases between them. This CDR3 region has 15 residues. Germline CDR1 reads KGHSH; CDR2 reads LQKENI. The CDR3 bases are TGTGCCAGCTCACCAGAGGGGGTTGGGGCCAACGTCCTGACTTTC. Its translation: CASSPEGVGANVLTF.

The V gene is TRBV6-6, the J gene TRBJ1-1; possible D gene TRBD1, 6 bases. V lost 5 bases and J lost 7, with 20 bases in between. Germline assignment: CDR1 MNHNY and CDR2 SVGAGI (reference sequence). This CDR3 region has 15 residues. DNA for the CDR3: TGTGCCAGCAGTACGCAGGGAAGACAGGTAAATGAAGCTTTCTTT. Its protein product is CASSTQGRQVNEAFF.

The chain is built from TRBV25-1 and TRBJ2-5; either TRBD1 or TRBD2 may fit D (5 bases each). This CDR3 comprises 15 residues. V gave up 6 bases and J gave up 1 base, with 15 bases separating them. CDR1 and CDR2 from the germline V gene are MGHDK and SYGVNS. The CDR3 region is CASSSLGVIQETQYF. CDR3 DNA sequence: TGTGCCAGCAGCTCCCTGGGGGTAATCCAAGAGACCCAGTACTTC. The full variable domain, completed using reference TRBV25-1 and TRBJ2-5, is EADIYQTPRYLVIGTGKKITLECSQTMGHDKMYWYQQDPGMELHLIHYSYGVNSTEKGDLSSESTVSRIRTEHFPLTLESARPSHTSQYLCASSSLGVIQETQYFGPGTRLLVL.

J is TRBJ1-1 and V is TRBV7-9, with D tentatively TRBD1 (5 bases). The CDR3 runs to 15 residues. Trimming shortened V by 3 bases and J by 2 bases, and 13 bases separated the two germline ends. Germline V lookup: CDR1 SEHNR, CDR2 FQNEAQ (reference sequence). The CDR3 coding sequence is TGTGCCAGCAGCTTTGGGACGACAGCAAACACTGAAGCTTTCTTT. Its protein product is CASSFGTTANTEAFF. The full variable domain, with the rest looked up from reference TRBV7-9 and TRBJ1-1, is DTGVSQNPRHKITKRGQNVTFRCDPISEHNRLYWYRQTLGQGPEFLTYFQNEAQLEKSRLLSDRFSAERPKGSFSTLEIQRTEQGDSAMYLCASSFGTTANTEAFFGQGTRLTVV.

The V gene is TRBV27, the J gene TRBJ2-5; TRBD2 matches 7 bases. Germline loops: CDR1 MNHEY, CDR2 SMNVEV (reference sequence). The length of the CDR3 is 14 residues. The V gene end was trimmed by 3 bases and the J gene end by 0 bases; junction bases not matched to a gene: 1. CDR3 sequence: CASSFGRNQETQYF. CDR3 sequence (DNA): TGTGCCAGCAGTTTCGGGAGGAACCAAGAGACCCAGTACTTC.

Only one count was recorded for this clonotype. The chain has TRBV28 and TRBJ2-7, with D tentatively TRBD1 (5 bases). Trimming left V 6 bases short and J 9 bases short, with 9 bases between. Germline values: CDR1 MDHEN, CDR2 SYDVKM. This CDR3 has 10 residues. The DNA of the CDR3 is TGTGCCAGCAGCGGGCAGGGGCAGTACTTC. It is translated as CASSGQGQYF.

The chain uses TRBV19 and TRBJ2-7; D possibly corresponds to TRBD1 (5 bases). CDR3 length equals 15 residues. The V gene lost 3 bases and the J gene lost 9 bases, with 21 bases spanning the gap. Germline CDR1 is LNHDA and CDR2 is SQIVND (reference sequence). The CDR3 DNA reads as TGTGCCAGTAGTATGACTGGGTCAAGGGGCTCGGGGCAGTACTTC. Its protein is CASSMTGSRGSGQYF.

The chain employs TRBV30 and TRBJ1-2, with D unresolved. The germline V gene has CDR1 GTSNPN and CDR2 SVGIG (reference sequence). Trimming removed 0 bases at V and 8 bases at J, with 16 bases between. The CDR3 length is 14 residues. The CDR3 region is CAWSVLVKAGGYTF. CDR3 DNA: TGTGCCTGGAGTGTCCTAGTCAAGGCCGGGGGCTACACCTTC. Using reference TRBV30 and TRBJ1-2 for the parts outside the CDR3, the full variable domain is SQTIHQWPATLVQPVGSPLSLECTVEGTSNPNLYWYRQAAGRGLQLLFYSVGIGQISSEVPQNLSASRPQDRQFILSSKKLLLSDSGFYLCAWSVLVKAGGYTFGSGTRLTVV.

This clonotype showed up just once. The J gene is TRBJ1-2, the V gene TRBV20-1; unclear D gene. CDR1 DFQATT and CDR2 SNEGSKA come from the germline V gene (reference sequence). The CDR3 is made up of 16 amino acids. With 5 bases removed from V and 8 bases from J, the gap between germline ends came to 27 bases. The CDR3 nucleotides read TGCAGTGCTTCCCGGGTGCCGGTATCACTAACTATGGGCTACACCTTC. Amino acid sequence: CSASRVPVSLTMGYTF.

CDR3 sequence (DNA): TGCGCCAGCAGCTCAGCTTTGGAGACCCAGTACTTC. Translation gives CASSSALETQYF. The rearrangement joins TRBV5-1 to TRBJ2-5, with D uncertain. This CDR3 is 12 amino acids long. The V and J ends lost 3 bases and 5 bases respectively, with 8 bases between them. Per the germline V gene, CDR1 is SGHRS and CDR2 is YFSETQ.

The chain carries TRBV5-6 and TRBJ2-7; D gene uncertain. The V gene lost 2 bases and the J gene lost 2 bases, with 11 bases spanning the gap. The CDR3 has 14 residues. CDR1 and CDR2 from the germline V gene are SGHDT and YYEEEE. DNA of the CDR3: TGTGCCAGCAGCTTTGAAGGCTTTCCCTACGAGCAGTACTTC. Protein sequence: CASSFEGFPYEQYF.

The chain recombines TRBV24-1 with TRBJ2-3; 7 positions agree with TRBD1. In germline, CDR1 is KGHDR, CDR2 SFDVKD. CDR3 length: 14 residues. J lost 1 base, V lost 8 bases, and 5 bases had no gene match. Here the CDR3 reads CATTETGRTDTQYF. The CDR3 DNA sequence: TGTGCCACCACAGAGACAGGGCGCACAGATACGCAGTATTTT.